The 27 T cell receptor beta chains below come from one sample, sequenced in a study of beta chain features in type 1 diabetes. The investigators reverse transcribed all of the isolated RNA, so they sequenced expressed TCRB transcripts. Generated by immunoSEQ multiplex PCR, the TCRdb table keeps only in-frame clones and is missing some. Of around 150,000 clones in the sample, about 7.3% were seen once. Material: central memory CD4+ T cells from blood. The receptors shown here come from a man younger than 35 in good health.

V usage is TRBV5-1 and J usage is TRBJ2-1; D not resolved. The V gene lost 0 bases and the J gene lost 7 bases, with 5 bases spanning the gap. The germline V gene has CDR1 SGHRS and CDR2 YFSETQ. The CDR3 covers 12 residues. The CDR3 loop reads CASSLDWNEQFF. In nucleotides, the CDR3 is TGCGCCAGCAGCTTGGACTGGAATGAGCAGTTCTTC.

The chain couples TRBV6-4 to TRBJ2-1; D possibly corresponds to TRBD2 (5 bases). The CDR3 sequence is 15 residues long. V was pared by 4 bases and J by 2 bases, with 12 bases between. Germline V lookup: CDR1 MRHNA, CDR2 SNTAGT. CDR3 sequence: CASSVIANPYNEQFF. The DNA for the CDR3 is TGTGCCAGCAGTGTGATAGCGAACCCCTACAATGAGCAGTTCTTC.

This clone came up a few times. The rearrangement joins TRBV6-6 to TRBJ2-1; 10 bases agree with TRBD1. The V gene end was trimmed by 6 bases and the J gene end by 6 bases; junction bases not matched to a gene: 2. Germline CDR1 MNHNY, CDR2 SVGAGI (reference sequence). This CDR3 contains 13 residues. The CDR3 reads CASRGQGVNEQFF. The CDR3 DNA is TGTGCCAGCAGAGGACAGGGGGTCAATGAGCAGTTCTTC.

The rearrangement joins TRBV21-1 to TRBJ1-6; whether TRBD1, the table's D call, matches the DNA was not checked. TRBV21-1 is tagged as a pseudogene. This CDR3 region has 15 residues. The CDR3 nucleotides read TGTGCCAGCAGCAAAGTCCGGACAGAGGAATCACCCCTCCACTTT. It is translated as CASSKVRTEESPLHF.

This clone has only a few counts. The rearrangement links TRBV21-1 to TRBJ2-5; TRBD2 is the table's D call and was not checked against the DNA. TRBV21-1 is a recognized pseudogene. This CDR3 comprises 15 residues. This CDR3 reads CASTPAGGGRETQYF. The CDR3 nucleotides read TGTGCCAGTACACCGGCCGGGGGGGGCCGAGAGACCCAGTACTTC.

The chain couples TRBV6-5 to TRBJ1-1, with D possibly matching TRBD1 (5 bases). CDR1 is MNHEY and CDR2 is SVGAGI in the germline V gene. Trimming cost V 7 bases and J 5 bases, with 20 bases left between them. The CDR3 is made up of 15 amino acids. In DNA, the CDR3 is TGTGCCAGCACCCAACCCCGAAGGGGCTGGACTGAAGCTTTCTTT. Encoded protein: CASTQPRRGWTEAFF.

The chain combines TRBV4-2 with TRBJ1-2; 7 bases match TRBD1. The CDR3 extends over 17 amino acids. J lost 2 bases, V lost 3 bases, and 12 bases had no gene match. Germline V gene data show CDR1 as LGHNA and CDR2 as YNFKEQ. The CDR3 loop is CASSHLQTGQRNYGYTF. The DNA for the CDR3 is TGTGCCAGCAGCCATCTCCAGACGGGACAGCGAAACTATGGCTACACCTTC.

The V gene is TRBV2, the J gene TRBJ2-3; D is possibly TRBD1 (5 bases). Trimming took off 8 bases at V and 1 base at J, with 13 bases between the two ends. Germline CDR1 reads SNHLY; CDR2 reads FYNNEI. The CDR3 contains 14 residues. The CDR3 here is CASDQGGGTDTQYF. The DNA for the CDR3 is TGTGCCAGCGACCAGGGTGGAGGCACAGATACGCAGTATTTT. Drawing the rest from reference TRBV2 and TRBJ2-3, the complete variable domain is EPEVTQTPSHQVTQMGQEVILRCVPISNHLYFYWYRQILGQKVEFLVSFYNNEISEKSEIFDDQFSVERPDGSNFTLKIRSTKLEDSAMYFCASDQGGGTDTQYFGPGTRLTVL.

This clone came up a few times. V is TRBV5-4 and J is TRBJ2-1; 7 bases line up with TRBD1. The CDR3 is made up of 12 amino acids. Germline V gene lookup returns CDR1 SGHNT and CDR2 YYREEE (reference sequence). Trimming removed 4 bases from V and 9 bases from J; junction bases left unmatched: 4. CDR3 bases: TGTGCCAGCAGCCCAGGACAGGCTGAGCAGTTCTTC. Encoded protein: CASSPGQAEQFF. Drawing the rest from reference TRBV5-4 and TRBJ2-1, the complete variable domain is ETGVTQSPTHLIKTRGQQVTLRCSSQSGHNTVSWYQQALGQGPQFIFQYYREEENGRGNFPPRFSGLQFPNYSSELNVNALELDDSALYLCASSPGQAEQFFGPGTRLTVL.

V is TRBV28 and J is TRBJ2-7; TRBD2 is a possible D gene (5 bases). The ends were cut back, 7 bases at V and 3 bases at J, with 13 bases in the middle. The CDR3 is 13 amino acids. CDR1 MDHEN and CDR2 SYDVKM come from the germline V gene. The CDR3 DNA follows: TGTGCCAGCAAGGAGGACGTAAGCTACGAGCAGTACTTC. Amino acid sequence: CASKEDVSYEQYF.

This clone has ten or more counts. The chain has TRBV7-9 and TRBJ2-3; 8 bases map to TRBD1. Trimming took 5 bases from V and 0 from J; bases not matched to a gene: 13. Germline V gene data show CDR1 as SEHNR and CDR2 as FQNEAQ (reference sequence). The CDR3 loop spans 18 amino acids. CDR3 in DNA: TGTGCCAGCAGCCCTAGAGACTATCGGGACAGGAGCACAGATACGCAGTATTTT. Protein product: CASSPRDYRDRSTDTQYF.

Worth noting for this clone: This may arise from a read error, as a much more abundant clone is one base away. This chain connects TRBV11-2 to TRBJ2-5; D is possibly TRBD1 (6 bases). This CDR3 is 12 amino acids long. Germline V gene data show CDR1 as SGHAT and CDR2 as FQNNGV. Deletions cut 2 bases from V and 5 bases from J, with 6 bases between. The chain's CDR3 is CASSLTGETQYF. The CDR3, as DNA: TGTGCCAGCAGCTTAACAGGGGAGACCCAGTACTTC.

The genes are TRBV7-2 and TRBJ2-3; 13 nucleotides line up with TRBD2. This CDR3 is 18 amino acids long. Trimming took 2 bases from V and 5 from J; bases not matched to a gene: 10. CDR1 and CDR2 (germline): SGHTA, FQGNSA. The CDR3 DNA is TGTGCCAGCAGCTTAAATATTGGACTAGCGGGAGTTGTAGATACGCAGTATTTT. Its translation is CASSLNIGLAGVVDTQYF.

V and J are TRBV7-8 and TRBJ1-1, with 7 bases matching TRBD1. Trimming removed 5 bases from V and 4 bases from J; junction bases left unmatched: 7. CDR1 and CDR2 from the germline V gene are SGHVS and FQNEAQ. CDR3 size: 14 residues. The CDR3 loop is CASSTTGTATEAFF. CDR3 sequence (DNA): TGTGCCAGCAGCACGACAGGGACTGCCACTGAAGCTTTCTTT.

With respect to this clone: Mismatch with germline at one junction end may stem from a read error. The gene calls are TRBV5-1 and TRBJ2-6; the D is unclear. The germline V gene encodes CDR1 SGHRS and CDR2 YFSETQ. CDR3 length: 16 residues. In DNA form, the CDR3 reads TGCGCCCGCAGCTTGGCCCGTAGCTCTGGGGCCAACGTCCTGACTTTC. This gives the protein CARSLARSSGANVLTF.

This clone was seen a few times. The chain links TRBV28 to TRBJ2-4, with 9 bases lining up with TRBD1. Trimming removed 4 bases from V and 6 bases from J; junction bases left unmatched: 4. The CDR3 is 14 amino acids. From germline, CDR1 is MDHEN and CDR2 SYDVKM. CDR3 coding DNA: TGTGCCAGCAGTTCCCCGACAGGGGGAAACATTCAGTACTTC. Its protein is CASSSPTGGNIQYF.

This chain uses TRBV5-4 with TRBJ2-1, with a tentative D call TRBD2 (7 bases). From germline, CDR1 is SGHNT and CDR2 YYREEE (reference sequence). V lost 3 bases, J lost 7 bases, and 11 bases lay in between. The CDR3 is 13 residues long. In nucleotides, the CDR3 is TGTGCCAGCAGCTCACAGGGAGGGAATGAGCAGTTCTTC. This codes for CASSSQGGNEQFF.

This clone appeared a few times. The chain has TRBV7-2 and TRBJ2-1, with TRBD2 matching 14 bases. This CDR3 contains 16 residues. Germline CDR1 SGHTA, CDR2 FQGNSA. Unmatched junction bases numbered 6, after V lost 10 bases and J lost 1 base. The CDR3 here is CATRLAGGGSYNEQFF. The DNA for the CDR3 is TGTGCCACCCGACTAGCGGGAGGGGGATCCTACAATGAGCAGTTCTTC.

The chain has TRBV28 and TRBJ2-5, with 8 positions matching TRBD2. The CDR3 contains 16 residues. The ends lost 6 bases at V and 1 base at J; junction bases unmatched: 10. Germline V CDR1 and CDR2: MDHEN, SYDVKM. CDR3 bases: TGTGCCAGCAGAGAGGTGGTAGCGGGGCCCCAAGAGACCCAGTACTTC. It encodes CASREVVAGPQETQYF.

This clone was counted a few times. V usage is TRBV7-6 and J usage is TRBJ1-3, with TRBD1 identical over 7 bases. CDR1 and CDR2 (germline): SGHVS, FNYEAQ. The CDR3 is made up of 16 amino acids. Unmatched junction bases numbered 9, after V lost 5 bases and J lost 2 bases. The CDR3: CASSRQGDVPGNTIYF. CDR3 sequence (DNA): TGTGCCAGCAGCCGACAGGGAGATGTTCCTGGAAACACCATATATTTT.

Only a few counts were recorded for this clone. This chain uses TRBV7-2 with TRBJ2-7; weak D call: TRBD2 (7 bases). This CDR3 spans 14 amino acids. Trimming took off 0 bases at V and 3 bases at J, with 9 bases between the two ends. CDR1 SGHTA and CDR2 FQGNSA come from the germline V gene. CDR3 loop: CASSLAGGLYEQYF. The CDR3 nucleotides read TGTGCCAGCAGCTTAGCGGGGGGGCTCTACGAGCAGTACTTC.

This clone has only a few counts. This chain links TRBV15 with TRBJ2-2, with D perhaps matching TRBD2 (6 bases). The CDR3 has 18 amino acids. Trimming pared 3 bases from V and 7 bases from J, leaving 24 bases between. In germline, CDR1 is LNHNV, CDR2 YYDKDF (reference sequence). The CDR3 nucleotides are TGTGCCACCAGCAGTAGACAAGGGGTGGCTAGCGAGGGCGGGGAGCTGTTTTTT. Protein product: CATSSRQGVASEGGELFF.

This CDR3 is CASSLGTGNTDTQYF. As DNA, the CDR3 is TGTGCCAGCAGCTTGGGGACAGGGAACACAGATACGCAGTATTTT. The chain employs TRBV11-3 and TRBJ2-3; 9 bases line up with TRBD1. The length of the CDR3 is 15 residues. The V and J ends lost 3 bases and 2 bases, in that order; junction bases with no gene match: 3. Germline-derived CDR1 and CDR2 are SGHNT and YENEEA.

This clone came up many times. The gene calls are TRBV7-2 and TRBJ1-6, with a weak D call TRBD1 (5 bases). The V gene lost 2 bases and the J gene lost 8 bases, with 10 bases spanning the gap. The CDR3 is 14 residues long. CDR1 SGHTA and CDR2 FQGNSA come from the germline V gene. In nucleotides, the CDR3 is TGTGCCAGCAGCTTACGGTGGGGGGATTCACCCCTCCACTTT. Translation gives CASSLRWGDSPLHF.

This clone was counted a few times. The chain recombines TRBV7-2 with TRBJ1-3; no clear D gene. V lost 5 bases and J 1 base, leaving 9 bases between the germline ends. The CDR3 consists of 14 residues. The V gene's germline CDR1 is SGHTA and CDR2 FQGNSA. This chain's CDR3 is CASSPGKSGNTIYF. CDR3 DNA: TGTGCCAGCAGCCCGGGGAAGTCTGGAAACACCATATATTTT.

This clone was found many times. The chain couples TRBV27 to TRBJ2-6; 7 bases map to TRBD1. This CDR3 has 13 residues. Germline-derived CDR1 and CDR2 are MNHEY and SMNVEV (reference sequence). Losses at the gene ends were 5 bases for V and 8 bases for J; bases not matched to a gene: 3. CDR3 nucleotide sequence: TGTGCCAGCAGTGTACAGGGGACCAACGTCCTGACTTTC. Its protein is CASSVQGTNVLTF.

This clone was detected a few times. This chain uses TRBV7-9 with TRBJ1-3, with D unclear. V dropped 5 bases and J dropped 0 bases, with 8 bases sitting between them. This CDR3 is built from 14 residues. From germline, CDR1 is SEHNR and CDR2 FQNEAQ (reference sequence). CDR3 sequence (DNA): TGTGCCAGCAGCATCCCCAACTCTGGAAACACCATATATTTT. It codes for CASSIPNSGNTIYF.